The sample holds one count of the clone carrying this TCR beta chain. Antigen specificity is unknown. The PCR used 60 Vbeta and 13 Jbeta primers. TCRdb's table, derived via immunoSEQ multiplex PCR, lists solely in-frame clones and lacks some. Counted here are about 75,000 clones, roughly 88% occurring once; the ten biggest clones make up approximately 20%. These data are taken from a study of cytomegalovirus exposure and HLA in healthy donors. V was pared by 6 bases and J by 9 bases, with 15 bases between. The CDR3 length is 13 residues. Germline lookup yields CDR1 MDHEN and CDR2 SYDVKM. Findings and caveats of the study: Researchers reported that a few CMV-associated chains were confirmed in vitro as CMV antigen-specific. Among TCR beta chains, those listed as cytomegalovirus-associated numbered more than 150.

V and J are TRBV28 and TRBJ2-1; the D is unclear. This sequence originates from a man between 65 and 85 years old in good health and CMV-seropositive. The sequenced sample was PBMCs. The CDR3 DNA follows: TGTGCCAGCAGAACCGTGTATCGCGGTGAGCAGTTCTTC. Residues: CASRTVYRGEQFF.